These 13 T cell receptor beta chains were all obtained from the same sample, sequenced in a study of T cell responses to AZD1222 COVID-19 vaccine. Libraries were prepared by immunoSEQ multiplex PCR; TCRdb keeps only in-frame clonotypes and omits some of them. The table shows roughly 97,000 clones, with more than 85% occurring only once. Sequenced material: peripheral blood, taken on day 0 of AZD1222 vaccination. The receptor set was obtained from an adult in good health.

The chain couples TRBV7-8 to TRBJ1-5; D is undetermined. The CDR3 has 14 amino acids. Germline lookup yields CDR1 SGHVS and CDR2 FQNEAQ. Deletions cut 2 bases from V and 6 bases from J, with 11 bases between. CDR3 sequence reads: CASSLPGYLQPQHF. The DNA for the CDR3 is TGTGCCAGCAGCTTACCGGGATACCTTCAGCCCCAGCATTTT.

The V gene is TRBV18, the J gene TRBJ1-1; perhaps TRBD1 as D (5 bases). Germline V gives CDR1 KGHSH, CDR2 LQKENI. This CDR3 comprises 16 residues. With 0 bases removed from V and 3 bases from J, the gap between germline ends came to 14 bases. The CDR3 DNA is TGTGCCAGCTCACCACCGGGTGGCAGGGTCTACACTGAAGCTTTCTTT. It is translated as CASSPPGGRVYTEAFF.

V and J are TRBV30 and TRBJ2-2, with D unclear. Between the trimmed V and J ends, which lost 4 bases and 0 bases, there was a span of 6 bases. Per the germline V gene, CDR1 is GTSNPN and CDR2 is SVGIG (reference sequence). The CDR3 extends over 13 amino acids. The CDR3 loop is CAWTSTNTGELFF. CDR3 in DNA: TGTGCCTGGACTAGTACGAACACCGGGGAGCTGTTTTTT.

The V and J genes are TRBV19 and TRBJ2-2, with no clear D. The V end lost 7 bases, the J end lost 4 bases, and 13 bases lay between the germline ends. Germline CDR1 reads LNHDA; CDR2 reads SQIVND (reference sequence). The CDR3 consists of 14 residues. CDR3 in amino acids: CASTLRRSTGELFF. CDR3 sequence (DNA): TGTGCCAGTACCCTGAGGCGCAGCACCGGGGAGCTGTTTTTT.

The rearrangement joins TRBV6-5 to TRBJ1-1; 8 nucleotides line up with TRBD1. The V segment lost 3 bases and the J segment 4 bases; nucleotides outside the gene matches: 7. CDR1 and CDR2 from the germline V gene are MNHEY and SVGAGI. This CDR3 contains 15 residues. DNA of the CDR3: TGTGCCAGCAGTTATCGGACAGGGAAGGGCACTGAAGCTTTCTTT. Its protein product is CASSYRTGKGTEAFF.

The chain employs TRBV7-2 and TRBJ2-2; 9 bases fit TRBD1. The CDR3 spans 16 residues. Germline V gene lookup returns CDR1 SGHTA and CDR2 FQGNSA. V shed 5 bases and J 2 bases; nucleotides not matched to a gene: 6. CDR3 in DNA: TGTGCCAGCAGCCCCCGGACAGGGGAAAACACCGGGGAGCTGTTTTTT. It is translated as CASSPRTGENTGELFF.

The rearrangement links TRBV28 to TRBJ1-4, with 10 bases identical to TRBD1. The CDR3 spans 13 residues. Per the germline V gene, CDR1 is MDHEN and CDR2 is SYDVKM. The ends lost 4 bases at V and 14 bases at J; junction bases unmatched: 7. The DNA for the CDR3 is TGTGCCAGCAGTTGGGAAGACAGGGGGCGCCTGTTTTTT. Protein sequence: CASSWEDRGRLFF.

The chain links TRBV24-1 to TRBJ1-2; no clear D. Between the trimmed V and J ends, which lost 0 bases and 3 bases, there was a span of 1 base. The CDR3 totals 12 residues. Per the germline V gene, CDR1 is KGHDR and CDR2 is SFDVKD. The CDR3 nucleotides are TGTGCCACCAGTGATTTGCACTATGGCTACACCTTC. Translation gives CATSDLHYGYTF.

This clone showed up just once. The CDR3 spells CASARQGASGYTF. The CDR3 DNA is TGTGCCAGCGCCCGACAGGGGGCGTCTGGCTACACCTTC. The chain has TRBV9 and TRBJ1-2, with 10 nucleotides matching TRBD1. Germline V gene sequence: CDR1 SGDLS, CDR2 YYNGEE. This CDR3 has 13 amino acids. The V segment lost 7 bases and the J segment 7 bases; nucleotides outside the gene matches: 7.

The chain links TRBV5-1 to TRBJ2-5, with TRBD1 matching 10 bases. Germline CDR1 is SGHRS and CDR2 is YFSETQ. This CDR3 is 16 amino acids long. V lost 0 bases, J lost 5 bases, and 7 bases stayed unmatched. The CDR3 DNA is TGCGCCAGCAGCTTGGGATTACGGGGACAGGGGGAGACCCAGTACTTC. This sequence encodes CASSLGLRGQGETQYF.

The chain recombines TRBV4-1 with TRBJ2-3; 7 bases fit TRBD1. CDR3 length: 17 residues. Germline V gene lookup returns CDR1 MGHRA and CDR2 YSYEKL. V trimming: 1 base; J trimming: 0 bases; junction bases outside the gene matches: 7. The chain's CDR3 is CASSQVGTVYSTDTQYF. The CDR3 DNA reads TGCGCCAGCAGCCAAGTGGGGACAGTCTATAGCACAGATACGCAGTATTTT.

V usage is TRBV6-5 and J usage is TRBJ1-6, with D uncertain. This CDR3 has 16 amino acids. V was trimmed by 4 bases and J by 0 bases, leaving 10 bases between them. The germline V gene has CDR1 MNHEY and CDR2 SVGAGI. CDR3 sequence: CASSSSPSSYNSPLHF. CDR3 DNA sequence: TGTGCCAGCAGTTCGAGTCCGAGCTCCTATAATTCACCCCTCCACTTT.

This chain connects TRBV2 to TRBJ2-7; 10 bases fit TRBD1. The V segment lost 7 bases and the J segment 6 bases; nucleotides outside the gene matches: 12. Germline V gives CDR1 SNHLY, CDR2 FYNNEI. The CDR3 totals 15 residues. As DNA, the CDR3 is TGTGCCAGCATGGTCTTGGGACAGGGGAGCCGCGAGCAGTACTTC. This gives the protein CASMVLGQGSREQYF.